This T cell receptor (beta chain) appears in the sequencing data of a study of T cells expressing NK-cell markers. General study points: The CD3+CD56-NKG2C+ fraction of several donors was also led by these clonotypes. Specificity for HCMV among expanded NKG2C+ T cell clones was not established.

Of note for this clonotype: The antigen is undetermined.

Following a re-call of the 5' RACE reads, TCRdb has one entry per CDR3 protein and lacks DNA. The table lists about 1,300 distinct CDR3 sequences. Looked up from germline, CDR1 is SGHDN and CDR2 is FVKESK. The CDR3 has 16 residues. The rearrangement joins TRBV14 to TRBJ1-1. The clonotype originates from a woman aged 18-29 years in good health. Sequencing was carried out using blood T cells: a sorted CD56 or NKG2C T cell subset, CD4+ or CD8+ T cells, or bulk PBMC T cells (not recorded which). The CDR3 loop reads CASSQELWRGHTEAFF.